These 24 T cell receptor beta chains came from one sample sequenced in a study of CD8+CD57+ T cells in acquired aplastic anemia. The TCR beta profiling, which covered VDJ combination and CDR3 sequence, was carried out using genomic DNA as the template. A single record per CDR3 protein comes from TCRdb applying MiXCR to the reads. The table has about 110,000 distinct CDR3 sequences, around half seen once. Sequencing input: sorted CD4+, CD8+, or CD8+CD57+ T cells (not recorded which) from PBMCs. These receptors came from a human donor in good health, serving as a control.

This rearrangement joins TRBV19 to TRBJ1-1; D not resolved. This CDR3 contains 17 residues. The germline V gene encodes CDR1 LNHDA and CDR2 SQIVND (reference sequence). Trimming took off 3 bases at V and 0 bases at J, with 17 bases between the two ends. The CDR3 DNA is TGTGCCAGTAGTATTCGTTTCGGCAGCCTTATGAACACTGAAGCTTTCTTT. This codes for CASSIRFGSLMNTEAFF.

This chain joins TRBV19 and TRBJ2-7, with 9 bases aligning to TRBD1. This CDR3 has 14 residues. Germline lookup yields CDR1 LNHDA and CDR2 SQIVND (reference sequence). V trimming: 3 bases; J trimming: 5 bases; junction bases outside the gene matches: 5. The CDR3 DNA is TGTGCCAGTAGTATCTCGGGACAGGGCCACGAGCAGTACTTC. Amino acids: CASSISGQGHEQYF.

This clonotype was found many times. V usage is TRBV12-3 or TRBV12-4 and J usage is TRBJ1-3, with 8 bases fitting TRBD1. The CDR3 is made up of 16 amino acids. V lost 0 bases to trimming and J lost 4 bases; unmatched junction nucleotides: 5. The CDR3 here is CASSLAPQGAGNTIYF. The CDR3 DNA is TGTGCCAGCAGTTTAGCACCTCAGGGGGCAGGAAACACCATATATTTT.

V gene TRBV24-1 combines with J gene TRBJ2-7; tentative D call: TRBD1 (7 bases). The CDR3 covers 16 residues. Per the germline V gene, CDR1 is KGHDR and CDR2 is SFDVKD. V lost 3 bases and J 3 bases, leaving 17 bases between the germline ends. The CDR3 spells CATSDEPQGGYYEQYF. The CDR3 coding sequence is TGTGCCACCAGTGATGAACCCCAGGGGGGCTACTACGAGCAGTACTTC.

This clonotype was observed a few times. The chain is built from TRBV15 and TRBJ2-1, with 8 bases identical to TRBD2. The CDR3 is 16 amino acids. Trimming took 0 bases from V and 5 from J; bases not matched to a gene: 6. Germline V gene lookup returns CDR1 LNHNV and CDR2 YYDKDF (reference sequence). The CDR3 DNA follows: TGTGCCACCAGCAGAGATCGGGGGGGGCCTAACAATGAGCAGTTCTTC. It yields the protein CATSRDRGGPNNEQFF.

The J gene is TRBJ2-7, the V gene TRBV29-1, with 9 nucleotides matching TRBD1. V lost 6 bases and J lost 1; bases outside the gene matches: 7. The CDR3 has 14 amino acids. Looked up from germline, CDR1 is SQVTM and CDR2 is ANQGSEA. The CDR3, as DNA: TGCAGCGTGGGGCCGGGACAGGGATCCTACGAGCAGTACTTC. Translating gives CSVGPGQGSYEQYF.

This clonotype was counted at least ten times. The V gene is TRBV20-1, the J gene TRBJ1-2; 10 bases fit TRBD1. CDR3 size: 14 residues. From germline, CDR1 is DFQATT and CDR2 SNEGSKA (reference sequence). With V trimmed by 1 base and J by 8 bases, 7 bases remained unmatched. This CDR3 is CSARAEDRGLGYTF. In DNA, the CDR3 is TGCAGTGCTAGAGCCGAAGACAGGGGGCTCGGCTACACCTTC.

This chain connects TRBV25-1 to TRBJ2-7, with 9 bases aligning to TRBD1. The V segment lost 4 bases and the J segment 0 bases; nucleotides outside the gene matches: 7. In germline, CDR1 is MGHDK, CDR2 SYGVNS. CDR3 length equals 16 residues. CDR3 region: CASSGGDRESSYEQYF. The CDR3 bases are TGTGCCAGCAGTGGGGGGGACAGGGAGAGCTCCTACGAGCAGTACTTC.

The CDR3 reads CATSRDESYEQYF. The CDR3 region has the DNA TGTGCCACCAGCAGAGATGAATCTTACGAGCAGTACTTC. The genes are TRBV15 and TRBJ2-7, with D uncertain. V shed 0 bases and J shed 4 bases, with 7 bases lying between them. The CDR3 is 13 amino acids. Germline V lookup: CDR1 LNHNV, CDR2 YYDKDF (reference sequence).

This clonotype was counted ten times or more. This chain links TRBV7-6 with TRBJ2-7; D uncertain. The CDR3 consists of 14 residues. V was cut by 5 bases and J by 7 bases, with 18 bases left in between. CDR1 is SGHVS and CDR2 is FNYEAQ in the germline V gene. Here the CDR3 DNA reads TGTGCCAGCAGCAGCTTAATAACTGGAGTGGAGCAGTACTTC. This translates into CASSSLITGVEQYF.

The chain is built from TRBV19 and TRBJ2-1, with D possibly matching TRBD1 (6 bases). This CDR3 region has 11 residues. The V and J ends lost 6 bases and 10 bases respectively, with 10 bases between them. The germline V gene encodes CDR1 LNHDA and CDR2 SQIVND (reference sequence). The CDR3 sequence: CASRIQGEQFF. The CDR3 bases are TGTGCCAGTAGAATTCAGGGGGAGCAGTTCTTC.

The DNA for the CDR3 is TGTGCCAGCAGCCTACCGGCAGGGGGTAATGAGCAGTTCTTC. This codes for CASSLPAGGNEQFF. The V gene is TRBV27, the J gene TRBJ2-1; TRBD1 matches at 7 bases. Germline loops: CDR1 MNHEY, CDR2 SMNVEV (reference sequence). The CDR3 length is 14 residues. The V gene end was trimmed by 6 bases and the J gene end by 7 bases; junction bases not matched to a gene: 9.

This clonotype was observed many times. In nucleotides, the CDR3 is TGTGCCAGCATTCAAGTCGGGGTAGACACTGAAGCTTTCTTT. Its translation: CASIQVGVDTEAFF. V is TRBV5-5 and J is TRBJ1-1; D unclear. V was cut by 6 bases and J by 3 bases, with 15 bases left in between. The CDR3 sequence is 14 residues long. Germline CDR1 reads SGHKS; CDR2 reads YYEKEE (reference sequence).

The chain couples TRBV11-1 to TRBJ2-1, with a tentative D call TRBD1 (5 bases). This CDR3 spans 15 amino acids. V was trimmed by 0 bases and J by 8 bases, leaving 14 bases between them. CDR1 is SGHAT and CDR2 is FQDESV in the germline V gene (reference sequence). CDR3 region: CASSLALRTSDEQFF. CDR3 DNA sequence: TGTGCCAGCAGCTTAGCGCTCAGGACAAGCGATGAGCAGTTCTTC.

Regarding this clonotype: A junction end diverges from the germline sequence, so it may reflect a read error. This chain links TRBV5-1 with TRBJ2-3; possibly TRBD2 for D (6 bases). This CDR3 is 15 amino acids long. Per germline, CDR1 SGHRS and CDR2 YFSETQ. The chain's CDR3 is CASSFGGTYTDTRYF. The CDR3 DNA is TGCGCCAGCAGCTTTGGCGGGACCTACACAGATACGCGGTATTTT.

About this clonotype itself: No DNA is shown, since the ends of the CDR3 on it are uncertain; the CDR3 is the one TCRdb lists. CDR3 protein: CISVPAACAGGQEETQYF. The V call is TRBV7-5, the J call TRBJ2-5; TRBD2 is taken as the D call from the table, unchecked against the DNA. TRBV7-5 counts as a pseudogene. Both ends counted, the CDR3 spans 18 residues.

This rearrangement joins TRBV5-1 to TRBJ2-3; 9 bases match TRBD1. The V segment lost 0 bases and the J segment 6 bases; nucleotides outside the gene matches: 2. The CDR3 length is 14 residues. The germline gives CDR1 SGHRS, CDR2 YFSETQ. The DNA of the CDR3 is TGCGCCAGCAGCTTGGGGACAGGGGTTGATACGCAGTATTTT. Amino acid sequence: CASSLGTGVDTQYF.

To note about this clonotype: One base away lies a much larger clone, so this may be a sequencing read error. This chain uses TRBV3-1 with TRBJ1-2; perhaps TRBD1 as D (5 bases). Germline V gene lookup returns CDR1 LGHDT and CDR2 YNNKEL (reference sequence). Trimming removed 0 bases at V and 7 bases at J, with 15 bases between. The CDR3 extends over 15 amino acids. This chain's CDR3 is CASSQDEDGRGGYTF. The CDR3 DNA is TGTGCCAGCAGCCAAGATGAGGATGGAAGGGGTGGCTACACCTTC.

The chain uses TRBV12-5 and TRBJ2-2; 12 nucleotides match TRBD1. The CDR3 is made up of 20 amino acids. Germline V gives CDR1 LGHNT, CDR2 FRNRAP. Germline trimming cut 0 bases from V and 6 bases from J; bases unmatched to any gene: 14. The CDR3 region has the DNA TGTGCTAGTGGTTTGGTTATTATTGTGGGACAGGGGGCAAGAGCCGGGGAGCTGTTTTTT. This codes for CASGLVIIVGQGARAGELFF.

Worth noting for this clonotype: Likely a read error: the CDR3 ends without its conserved phenylalanine or tryptophan. The V call is TRBV25-1, the J call TRBJ2-7; TRBD2 aligns across 13 bases. The CDR3 is 17 amino acids. The J segment lost 3 bases and the V segment lost 4 bases, leaving 9 bases of the junction unmatched. Germline CDR1 MGHDK, CDR2 SYGVNS. The CDR3 nucleotides read TGTGCCAGCAGTGCTGGACTTGGGACTAGCGGGGTCTACGAGCAGTACCTC. Residues: CASSAGLGTSGVYEQYL.

This clonotype has a single count. The chain combines TRBV25-1 with TRBJ2-1; 9 positions agree with TRBD1. V lost 6 bases to trimming and J lost 0 bases; unmatched junction nucleotides: 6. This CDR3 comprises 16 residues. CDR1 is MGHDK and CDR2 is SYGVNS in the germline V gene. CDR3 protein: CASRDRGPTSYNEQFF. For the CDR3, the DNA is TGTGCCAGCAGGGACAGGGGCCCTACCTCCTACAATGAGCAGTTCTTC.

This clonotype has ten or more counts. The chain has TRBV12-3 or TRBV12-4 and TRBJ1-2, with D unclear. The CDR3 runs to 14 residues. The ends were cut back, 1 base at V and 4 bases at J, with 10 bases in the middle. DNA for the CDR3: TGTGCCAGCAGTTTAGGTGGTAAGAGCTATGGCTACACCTTC. It encodes CASSLGGKSYGYTF.

This clonotype was found a few times. A clone one base away is much larger, so this may be a read error. The V call is TRBV12-3 or TRBV12-4, the J call TRBJ2-3; D remains unclear. The length of the CDR3 is 13 residues. The CDR3 region is CAVGLVIADTQYF. For the CDR3, the DNA is TGTGCGGTAGGGCTAGTGATCGCAGATACGCAGTATTTT.

This clonotype was seen ten or more times. V usage is TRBV4-3 and J usage is TRBJ1-2; no firm D call. This CDR3 has 14 residues. CDR1 and CDR2 (germline): LGHNA, YSLEER. Trimming pared 0 bases from V and 8 bases from J, leaving 13 bases between. In nucleotides, the CDR3 is TGCGCCAGCAGCCAAGATCGGAGGGCGAGCGGCTACACCTTC. This sequence encodes CASSQDRRASGYTF.